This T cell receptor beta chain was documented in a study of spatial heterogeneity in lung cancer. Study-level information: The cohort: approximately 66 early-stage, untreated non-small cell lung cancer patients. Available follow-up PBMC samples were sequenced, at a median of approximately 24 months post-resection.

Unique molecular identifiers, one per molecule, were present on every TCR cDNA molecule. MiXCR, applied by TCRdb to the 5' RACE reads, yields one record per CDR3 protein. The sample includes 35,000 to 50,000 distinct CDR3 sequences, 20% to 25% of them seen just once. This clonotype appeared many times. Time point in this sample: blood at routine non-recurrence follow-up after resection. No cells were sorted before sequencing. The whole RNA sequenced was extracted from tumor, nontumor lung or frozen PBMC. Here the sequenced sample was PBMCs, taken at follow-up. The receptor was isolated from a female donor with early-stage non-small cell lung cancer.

The CDR3 DNA reads TGCGCCAGCAGCTTGTTGACCGGGAGGAGCGAGGAGCTGTTTTTT. This translates into CASSLLTGRSEELFF. This sequence joins TRBV5-1 and TRBJ2-2; 7 nucleotides align to TRBD2. Per germline, CDR1 SGHRS and CDR2 YFSETQ. The CDR3 consists of 15 residues. Trimming took 1 base from V and 10 from J; bases not matched to a gene: 10.